Each of the 17 T cell receptor beta chains below was sequenced from the same sample in a study of CD8 T cells in ankylosing spondylitis. TCRdb used MiXCR to reprocess the 5' RACE reads, holding one entry per CDR3 protein. The sample contains some 200,000 distinct CDR3 sequences, approximately 24% of which appear only once. The specimen was blood, either unsorted or a sorted T cell fraction (not recorded which). The receptor source for this set is a male donor with ankylosing spondylitis or in good health (not recorded which).

This clonotype was seen more than once but under ten times. The chain has TRBV11-1 and TRBJ2-1; the D is unclear. The germline V and J ends were trimmed by 1 base and 5 bases, with 12 bases remaining between them. The V gene's germline CDR1 is SGHAT and CDR2 FQDESV (reference sequence). The length of the CDR3 is 15 residues. CDR3 coding DNA: TGTGCCAGCAGCTTAGGAGGTACCATCGACAATGAGCAGTTCTTC. The encoded protein is CASSLGGTIDNEQFF.

This clonotype was recorded at least ten times. The CDR3 reads CASSLDSGRGNEQFF. CDR3 sequence (DNA): TGTGCCAGCAGCTTGGATAGCGGGAGAGGCAATGAGCAGTTCTTC. The chain links TRBV7-2 to TRBJ2-1; 9 nucleotides align to TRBD2. The germline V gene has CDR1 SGHTA and CDR2 FQGNSA. This CDR3 spans 15 amino acids. The ends lost 3 bases at V and 6 bases at J; junction bases unmatched: 6.

This clonotype was observed a single time. The rearrangement uses TRBV12-3 or TRBV12-4 and TRBJ2-7; perhaps TRBD1 as D (5 bases). The CDR3 length is 14 residues. V lost 3 bases, J lost 2 bases, and 11 bases lay in between. The DNA of the CDR3 is TGTGCCAGCAGTTTTTCAGGGTCCCCCTACGAGCAGTACTTC. Protein sequence: CASSFSGSPYEQYF.

The J gene is TRBJ1-2, the V gene TRBV7-8, with D possibly TRBD1 on 5 matching bases. The germline gives CDR1 SGHVS, CDR2 FQNEAQ. V lost 4 bases, J lost 7 bases, and 13 bases lay in between. This CDR3 region has 13 residues. This CDR3 reads CASSSEGRSGYTF. The CDR3 DNA is TGTGCCAGCAGCTCCGAGGGACGGAGTGGCTACACCTTC.

As for this clonotype: A much larger clonotype is one base distant, so this may be a read error. The rearrangement uses TRBV10-3 and TRBJ2-2; D may be TRBD1 or TRBD2 (5 bases each). CDR1 and CDR2 from the germline V gene are ENHRY and SYGVKD. This CDR3 is built from 14 residues. Trimming shortened V by 6 bases and J by 6 bases, and 14 bases separated the two germline ends. CDR3 region: CAIRGPAGAGELFF. The DNA of the CDR3 is TGTGCCATCAGGGGACCAGCTGGGGCCGGGGAGCTGTTTTTT.

V and J are TRBV5-5 and TRBJ1-5, with D uncertain. Germline V gene lookup returns CDR1 SGHKS and CDR2 YYEKEE (reference sequence). Trimming took 0 bases from V and 2 from J, leaving 12 bases between them. The CDR3 runs 16 residues. The chain's CDR3 is CASSLESIRRNQPQHF. The CDR3 nucleotides read TGTGCCAGCAGCTTGGAATCCATCCGGCGCAATCAGCCCCAGCATTTT. Full variable domain (missing parts from reference TRBV5-5 and TRBJ1-5): DAGVTQSPTHLIKTRGQQVTLRCSPISGHKSVSWYQQVLGQGPQFIFQYYEKEERGRGNFPDRFSARQFPNYSSELNVNALLLGDSALYLCASSLESIRRNQPQHFGDGTRLSIL.

This clonotype was recorded many times. The chain recombines TRBV21-1 with TRBJ2-2; no check of the table's D call, TRBD2, against the DNA was made. TRBV21-1 is a known pseudogene. The CDR3 length is 15 residues. The CDR3 bases are TGTGCCAGCAGAGGACTAGCGGGAGACACCGGGGAGCTGTTTTTT. It codes for CASRGLAGDTGELFF.

This clonotype was seen many times. CDR3 sequence: CSVAGPDTQYF. Here the CDR3 DNA reads TGCAGCGTTGCTGGGCCAGATACGCAGTATTTT. V usage is TRBV29-1 and J usage is TRBJ2-3; no clear D gene. V was shortened by 4 bases and J by 4 bases, with 6 bases between the two germline ends. CDR3 length equals 11 residues. CDR1 SQVTM and CDR2 ANQGSEA come from the germline V gene.

The chain combines TRBV7-6 with TRBJ1-1; the D gene is possibly TRBD1 (5 bases). There are 15 residues in the CDR3. V lost 1 base and J lost 1, with 10 bases in between. Germline CDR1 and CDR2: SGHVS and FNYEAQ. The CDR3 DNA sequence: TGTGCCAGCAGCTTAGGGGGGGGAAGGAACACTGAAGCTTTCTTT. Its protein is CASSLGGGRNTEAFF.

This clonotype was recorded at least ten times. The gene calls are TRBV3-1 and TRBJ2-3, with D tentatively TRBD2 (6 bases). The CDR3 spans 16 residues. CDR1 and CDR2 from the germline V gene are LGHDT and YNNKEL (reference sequence). V was shortened by 1 base and J by 7 bases, with 18 bases between the two germline ends. The CDR3 loop reads CASSQVGTGAMNTQYF. In DNA, the CDR3 is TGTGCCAGCAGCCAAGTGGGGACGGGAGCTATGAATACGCAGTATTTT.

This clonotype was observed a few times. DNA of the CDR3: TGCAGCGTTGAATCGACTAGCGGGAGTGACTACAATGAGCAGTTCTTC. Translated: CSVESTSGSDYNEQFF. The chain combines TRBV29-1 with TRBJ2-1; 12 bases map to TRBD2. V was pared by 2 bases and J by 3 bases, with 5 bases of the junction left unmatched. CDR1 SQVTM and CDR2 ANQGSEA come from the germline V gene. The CDR3 loop spans 16 amino acids.

V is TRBV20-1 and J is TRBJ2-2, with 8 bases that match TRBD2. Germline loops: CDR1 DFQATT, CDR2 SNEGSKA (reference sequence). The CDR3 loop spans 15 amino acids. The trim removed 5 bases at V and 5 bases at J, leaving 10 bases unmatched. CDR3 sequence (DNA): TGCAGTGCTTACCCCCAGACTAGCGCTACCGGGGAGCTGTTTTTT. Its protein product is CSAYPQTSATGELFF.

This clonotype was seen at least ten times. The chain uses TRBV7-2 and TRBJ2-1, with D possibly TRBD2 on 6 matching bases. The CDR3 runs to 17 residues. Germline CDR1 is SGHTA and CDR2 is FQGNSA. V lost 6 bases to trimming and J lost 0 bases, with 18 bases between them. The CDR3 sequence: CASSPPEYGSSYNEQFF. The CDR3 DNA is TGTGCCAGCAGTCCCCCCGAGTACGGGAGCTCCTACAATGAGCAGTTCTTC.

This clonotype was found once. V usage is TRBV10-3 and J usage is TRBJ2-3, with 7 nucleotides matching TRBD2. Trimming cost V 7 bases and J 0 bases; bases outside gene matches: 4. Germline loops: CDR1 ENHRY, CDR2 SYGVKD. The CDR3 contains 14 residues. The CDR3 DNA follows: TGTGCCATCAACGCGGGAGCAAGCACAGATACGCAGTATTTT. Amino acids: CAINAGASTDTQYF.

The chain couples TRBV2 to TRBJ2-2; the match to TRBD2 covers 9 bases. This CDR3 is built from 15 residues. V lost 7 bases to trimming and J lost 6 bases; unmatched junction nucleotides: 9. CDR1 and CDR2 (germline): SNHLY, FYNNEI. The CDR3 DNA reads as TGTGCCAGCAATCAGCGGGAGGTCGGGGCCGGGGAGCTGTTTTTT. Residues: CASNQREVGAGELFF. Based on the CDR3 plus reference TRBV2 and TRBJ2-2, the full variable domain is EPEVTQTPSHQVTQMGQEVILRCVPISNHLYFYWYRQILGQKVEFLVSFYNNEISEKSEIFDDQFSVERPDGSNFTLKIRSTKLEDSAMYFCASNQREVGAGELFFGEGSRLTVL.

This clonotype was seen only once. The J gene is TRBJ2-7, the V gene TRBV7-2; D is perhaps TRBD2 (5 bases). Germline loops: CDR1 SGHTA, CDR2 FQGNSA. CDR3 size: 13 residues. Trimming took off 4 bases at V and 6 bases at J, with 13 bases between the two ends. The CDR3 region has the DNA TGTGCCAGCAGCTCAAAGAGGCGGGTCGAGCAGTACTTC. As protein: CASSSKRRVEQYF.

J is TRBJ2-7 and V is TRBV2, with D perhaps TRBD1 (6 bases). V gave up 8 bases and J gave up 2 bases, with 13 bases separating them. Looked up from germline, CDR1 is SNHLY and CDR2 is FYNNEI. The CDR3 has 13 amino acids. The CDR3 region is CASGGRRPYEQYF. CDR3 nucleotide sequence: TGTGCCAGCGGGGGCAGGCGGCCCTACGAGCAGTACTTC.